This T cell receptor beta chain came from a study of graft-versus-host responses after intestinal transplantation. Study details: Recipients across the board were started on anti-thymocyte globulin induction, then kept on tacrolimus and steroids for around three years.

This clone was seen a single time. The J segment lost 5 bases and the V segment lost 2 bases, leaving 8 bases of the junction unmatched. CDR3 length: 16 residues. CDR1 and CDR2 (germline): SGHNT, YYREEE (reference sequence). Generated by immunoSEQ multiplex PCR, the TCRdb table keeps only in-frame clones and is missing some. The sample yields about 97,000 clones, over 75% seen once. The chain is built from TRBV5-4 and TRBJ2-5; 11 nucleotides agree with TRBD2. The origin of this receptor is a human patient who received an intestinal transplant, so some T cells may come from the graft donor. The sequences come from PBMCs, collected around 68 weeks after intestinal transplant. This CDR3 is CASSFGVAGGLETQYF. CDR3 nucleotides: TGTGCCAGCAGCTTCGGGGTAGCGGGGGGGCTGGAGACCCAGTACTTC. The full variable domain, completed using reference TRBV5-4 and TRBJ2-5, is ETGVTQSPTHLIKTRGQQVTLRCSSQSGHNTVSWYQQALGQGPQFIFQYYREEENGRGNFPPRFSGLQFPNYSSELNVNALELDDSALYLCASSFGVAGGLETQYFGPGTRLLVL.